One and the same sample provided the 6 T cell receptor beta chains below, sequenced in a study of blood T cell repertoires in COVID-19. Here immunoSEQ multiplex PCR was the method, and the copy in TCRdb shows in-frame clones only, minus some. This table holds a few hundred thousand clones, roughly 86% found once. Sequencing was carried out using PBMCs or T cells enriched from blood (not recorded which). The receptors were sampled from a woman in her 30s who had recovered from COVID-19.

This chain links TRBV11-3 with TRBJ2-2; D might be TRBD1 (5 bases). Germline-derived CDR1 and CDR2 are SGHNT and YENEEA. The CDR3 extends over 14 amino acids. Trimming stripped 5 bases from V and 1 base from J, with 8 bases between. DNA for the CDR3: TGTGCCAGCAGCGCCAGGGAGAACACCGGGGAGCTGTTTTTT. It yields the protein CASSARENTGELFF.

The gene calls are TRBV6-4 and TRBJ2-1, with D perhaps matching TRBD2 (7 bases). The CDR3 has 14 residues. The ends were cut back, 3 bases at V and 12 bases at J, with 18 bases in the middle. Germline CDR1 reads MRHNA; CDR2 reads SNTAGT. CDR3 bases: TGTGCCAGCAGTGAACTCGGGGGGCCTGTCGGGCAGTTCTTC. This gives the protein CASSELGGPVGQFF.

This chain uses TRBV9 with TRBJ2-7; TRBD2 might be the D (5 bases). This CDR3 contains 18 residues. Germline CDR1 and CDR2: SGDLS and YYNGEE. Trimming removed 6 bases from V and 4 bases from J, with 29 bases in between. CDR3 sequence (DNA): TGTGCCAGCACCACTCCGGAAGTGGCGCTAGCTAACCCGTACGAGCAGTACTTC. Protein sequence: CASTTPEVALANPYEQYF.

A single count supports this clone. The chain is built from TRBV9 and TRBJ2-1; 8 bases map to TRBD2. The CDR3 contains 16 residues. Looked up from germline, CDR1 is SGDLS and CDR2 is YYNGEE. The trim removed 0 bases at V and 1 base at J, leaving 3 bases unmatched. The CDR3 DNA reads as TGTGCCAGCAGCGTAGTGGCGGGAGGATCCTACAATGAGCAGTTCTTC. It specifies CASSVVAGGSYNEQFF. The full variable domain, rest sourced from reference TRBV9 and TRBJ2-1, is DSGVTQTPKHLITATGQRVTLRCSPRSGDLSVYWYQQSLDQGLQFLIQYYNGEERAKGNILERFSAQQFPDLHSELNLSSLELGDSALYFCASSVVAGGSYNEQFFGPGTRLTVL.

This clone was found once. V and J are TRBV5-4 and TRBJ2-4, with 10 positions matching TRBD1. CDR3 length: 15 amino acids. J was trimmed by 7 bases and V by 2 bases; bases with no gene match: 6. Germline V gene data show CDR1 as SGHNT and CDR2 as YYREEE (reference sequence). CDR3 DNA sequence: TGTGCCAGCAGCTTCGAGGGACAGGGGATTAACATTCAGTACTTC. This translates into CASSFEGQGINIQYF. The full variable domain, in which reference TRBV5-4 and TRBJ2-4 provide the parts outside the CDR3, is ETGVTQSPTHLIKTRGQQVTLRCSSQSGHNTVSWYQQALGQGPQFIFQYYREEENGRGNFPPRFSGLQFPNYSSELNVNALELDDSALYLCASSFEGQGINIQYFGAGTRLSVL.

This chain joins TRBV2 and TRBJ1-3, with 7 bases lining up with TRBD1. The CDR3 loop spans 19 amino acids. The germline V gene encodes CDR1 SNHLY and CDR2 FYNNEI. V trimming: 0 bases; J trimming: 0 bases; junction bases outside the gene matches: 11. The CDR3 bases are TGTGCCAGCAGTGAAGCGCTTCAAGGCAGGGGGTCCTCTGGAAACACCATATATTTT. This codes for CASSEALQGRGSSGNTIYF.